This T cell receptor beta chain was sequenced during a study of shared clonotypes between healthy human individuals. Overall study: Three plates each covered CD4 naive and memory; CD8 naive two, CD8 memory one. General study points: The study found roughly 5% of naive CD4 clonotypes shared across a few donors.

Assay: immunoSEQ multiplex PCR; the TCRdb copy retains only in-frame clones and omits some. The sample contains about 960,000 clones, around three quarters of which appear only once. As regards this clone: The antigen remains undetermined.

V lost 1 base to trimming and J lost 7 bases, with 5 bases between them. The CDR3 is 12 residues long. The germline gives CDR1 SGHDN, CDR2 FVKESK. V and J are TRBV14 and TRBJ2-1, with no clear D. The receptor was derived from a man aged 18 to 29 in good health. Input material: memory CD4+ T cells sorted from blood. Described subset: CD45RA-negative fraction. Here the CDR3 reads CASSQVGNEQFF. The CDR3 DNA sequence: TGTGCCAGCAGCCAAGTGGGAAATGAGCAGTTCTTC.